Listed below are T cell receptor beta chains from one sample, sequenced in a study of T-cell reconstitution after alpha-beta-depleted transplantation in children. TCRdb itself ran the PCR reads through MiXCR, one entry per CDR3 protein. This sample has some 830,000 distinct CDR3 sequences, with 16% found just once. The starting material was PBMCs, mostly from graft donor cells, obtained 360 days after TCRalphabeta/CD19-depleted stem cell transplant. These receptors all come from a male patient under 18 who had a stem cell transplant for acute lymphoblastic leukemia, so the T cells may come from the graft donor. The CDR3 runs from the conserved cysteine through the conserved F or W. The D gene is left open where the match is weak. Some rows mark clone size as missing; the rest say once, few, many or name a class of expanded clone.

d_call: TRBD1; clone_size: many; v_call: TRBV9; j_call: TRBJ2-1; cdr3_nt: TGTGCCAGCAGCCTCCCCAGGGGGCTCTACAATGAGCAGTTCTTC; cdr3_aa: CASSLPRGLYNEQFF
d_call: .; clone_size: many; v_call: TRBV12-3/TRBV12-4; j_call: TRBJ2-3; cdr3_nt: TGTGCCAGCAGTTTTTCGGACCTAAGGGGGAATACGCAGTATTTT; cdr3_aa: CASSFSDLRGNTQYF
d_call: .; clone_size: few; v_call: TRBV20-1; j_call: TRBJ2-1; cdr3_nt: TGCAGCTCGTTTCAGGCCCACAATGAGCAGTTCTTC; cdr3_aa: CSSFQAHNEQFF
d_call: .; clone_size: few; v_call: TRBV5-1; j_call: TRBJ2-1; cdr3_nt: TGCGCCAGCAGCTTGCCGTCAGACAGGAAGTTCTACAATGAGCAGTTCTTC; cdr3_aa: CASSLPSDRKFYNEQFF
d_call: .; clone_size: .; v_call: TRBV14; j_call: TRBJ2-6; cdr3_nt: TGTGCCAGCAGCCAAAGACAGGCCCCTGGGGCCAACGTCCTGACTTTC; cdr3_aa: CASSQRQAPGANVLTF
d_call: .; clone_size: few; v_call: TRBV5-1; j_call: TRBJ2-1; cdr3_nt: TGCGCCAGCAGCCCAGTAGGGACTCTCATAGGCTACAATGAGCAGTTCTTC; cdr3_aa: CASSPVGTLIGYNEQFF
d_call: .; clone_size: .; v_call: TRBV6-2/TRBV6-3; j_call: TRBJ2-1; cdr3_nt: TGTGCCAGCAGTCTGGGACCCCCTGGTTCCTACAATGAGCAGTTCTTC; cdr3_aa: CASSLGPPGSYNEQFF
d_call: TRBD1; clone_size: .; v_call: TRBV7-6; j_call: TRBJ2-7; cdr3_nt: TGTGCCAGCAGCTTAGCCCCAGGACAGGGCCTCTCCTACGAGCAGTACTTC; cdr3_aa: CASSLAPGQGLSYEQYF
d_call: .; clone_size: few; v_call: TRBV18; j_call: TRBJ2-5; cdr3_nt: TGTGCCAGCTCACCACCCGTCAACCAAGAGACCCAGTACTTC; cdr3_aa: CASSPPVNQETQYF
d_call: .; clone_size: many; v_call: TRBV6-5; j_call: TRBJ1-3; cdr3_nt: TGTGCCAGCAGCCGAGACGTGAGCTCTGGAAACACCATATATTTT; cdr3_aa: CASSRDVSSGNTIYF
d_call: TRBD2; clone_size: many; v_call: TRBV4-1; j_call: TRBJ2-7; cdr3_nt: TGCGCCAGCAGCCAGGGACTAGCGGGAGCCACCTACGAGCAGTACTTC; cdr3_aa: CASSQGLAGATYEQYF
d_call: TRBD1; clone_size: .; v_call: TRBV6-1; j_call: TRBJ2-7; cdr3_nt: TGTGCCAGCAGTGATTGGTGGGACAGGGGGTTAGGCGAGCAGTACTTC; cdr3_aa: CASSDWWDRGLGEQYF
d_call: TRBD2; clone_size: .; v_call: TRBV2; j_call: TRBJ2-3; cdr3_nt: TGTGCCAGCAGTGAAACTAGCGGGGTGGCAGATACGCAGTATTTT; cdr3_aa: CASSETSGVADTQYF
d_call: .; clone_size: .; v_call: TRBV25-1; j_call: TRBJ1-1; cdr3_nt: TGTGCCAGCAGGGACAGCAGAAGACGTGAAGCTTTCTTT; cdr3_aa: CASRDSRRREAFF
d_call: .; clone_size: few; v_call: TRBV28; j_call: TRBJ2-5; cdr3_nt: TGTGCCAGCAGTTTATTGCCCCCGGTTACAGGGTGGGGTCAAGAGACCCAGTACTTC; cdr3_aa: CASSLLPPVTGWGQETQYF
d_call: TRBD2; clone_size: .; v_call: TRBV5-5; j_call: TRBJ2-5; cdr3_nt: TGTGCCAGCAACCGACTAGCGGGACAAGAGACCCAGTACTTC; cdr3_aa: CASNRLAGQETQYF
d_call: .; clone_size: .; v_call: TRBV7-7; j_call: TRBJ2-1; cdr3_nt: TGTGCCAGCAGCGCCCAGGGCACCCTGCCCGGTGAGCAGTTCTTC; cdr3_aa: CASSAQGTLPGEQFF
d_call: TRBD2; clone_size: .; v_call: TRBV12-3/TRBV12-4; j_call: TRBJ2-1; cdr3_nt: TGTGCCAGCAGTACTATGGGACTAGCGGGAGGACGTAATGAGCAGTTCTTC; cdr3_aa: CASSTMGLAGGRNEQFF
d_call: TRBD2; clone_size: .; v_call: TRBV5-1; j_call: TRBJ2-5; cdr3_nt: TGCGCCAGCAGCGCGGGAGGCCACCAAGAGACCCAGTACTTC; cdr3_aa: CASSAGGHQETQYF
d_call: .; clone_size: .; v_call: TRBV20-1; j_call: TRBJ2-3; cdr3_nt: TGCAGTGCTCCGGGTGTGGTAGGCACAGATACGCAGTATTTT; cdr3_aa: CSAPGVVGTDTQYF
d_call: .; clone_size: few; v_call: TRBV20-1; j_call: TRBJ2-3; cdr3_nt: TGCAGTGCTCGCTTACCGCCTGGCACAGATACGCAGTATTTT; cdr3_aa: CSARLPPGTDTQYF
d_call: .; clone_size: few; v_call: TRBV10-3; j_call: TRBJ2-7; cdr3_nt: TGTGCCACCTCGAGGGAGGTGGGCTACGAGCAGTACTTC; cdr3_aa: CATSREVGYEQYF
d_call: .; clone_size: many; v_call: TRBV5-1; j_call: TRBJ2-3; cdr3_nt: TGTGCCAGCAGCTTGGGGGGTCCGGATACGCAGTATTTT; cdr3_aa: CASSLGGPDTQYF
d_call: .; clone_size: few; v_call: TRBV6-2/TRBV6-3; j_call: TRBJ2-2; cdr3_nt: TGTGCCAGCGAAGGACAGAACACCGGGGAGCTGTTTTTT; cdr3_aa: CASEGQNTGELFF
d_call: TRBD1; clone_size: .; v_call: TRBV5-1; j_call: TRBJ1-1; cdr3_nt: TGCGCCAGCAGCTCTTCCGGGACAGTAAACACTGAAGCTTTCTTT; cdr3_aa: CASSSSGTVNTEAFF
d_call: .; clone_size: many; v_call: TRBV12-3/TRBV12-4; j_call: TRBJ2-1; cdr3_nt: TGTGCCAGCCGTACACAGGTGACCCTAAACAATGAGCAGTTCTTC; cdr3_aa: CASRTQVTLNNEQFF
d_call: TRBD2; clone_size: many; v_call: TRBV5-1; j_call: TRBJ2-1; cdr3_nt: TGCGCCAGCAGCTTCGGGACTAGCGGCAATGAGCAGTTCTTC; cdr3_aa: CASSFGTSGNEQFF
d_call: .; clone_size: few; v_call: TRBV7-2; j_call: TRBJ2-7; cdr3_nt: TGTGCCAGCAGCTTAGAGACGCTGAGCTCCTACGAGCAGTACTTC; cdr3_aa: CASSLETLSSYEQYF
d_call: TRBD2; clone_size: many; v_call: TRBV15; j_call: TRBJ2-2; cdr3_nt: TGTGCCACCAGCAGTCTTCGGGGACTAGCGGCGAACACCGGGGAGCTGTTTTTT; cdr3_aa: CATSSLRGLAANTGELFF
d_call: .; clone_size: .; v_call: TRBV20-1; j_call: TRBJ1-4; cdr3_nt: TGCAGTGCTAGAAAGGTCCCGATTCGGGTTTCAACTAATGAAAAACTGTTTTTT; cdr3_aa: CSARKVPIRVSTNEKLFF
d_call: .; clone_size: few; v_call: TRBV5-1; j_call: TRBJ2-7; cdr3_nt: TGCGCCAGCAGCTTGGTTGCGGAAGCCTACGAGCAGTACTTC; cdr3_aa: CASSLVAEAYEQYF
d_call: .; clone_size: .; v_call: TRBV15; j_call: TRBJ1-4; cdr3_nt: TGTGCCACCAGCAGGGCCCCGGCACCGCGTAATGAAAAACTGTTTTTT; cdr3_aa: CATSRAPAPRNEKLFF
d_call: TRBD1; clone_size: few; v_call: TRBV5-1; j_call: TRBJ2-1; cdr3_nt: TGCGCCAGCAGCTTCTTCGGGACAGGGGGATGGAGTGAGCAGTTCTTC; cdr3_aa: CASSFFGTGGWSEQFF
d_call: .; clone_size: .; v_call: TRBV5-6; j_call: TRBJ2-7; cdr3_nt: TGTGCCAGCAGCCATCTCGACTACGAGCAGTACTTC; cdr3_aa: CASSHLDYEQYF
d_call: TRBD1; clone_size: few; v_call: TRBV5-1; j_call: TRBJ2-4; cdr3_nt: TGCGCCAGCAGCGTCCGGGACAGGGGGGATTCTAAGTACTTC; cdr3_aa: CASSVRDRGDSKYF
d_call: TRBD2; clone_size: .; v_call: TRBV24-1; j_call: TRBJ2-1; cdr3_nt: TGTGCCACCAGGCCTAGCGGATACAATGAGCAGTTCTTC; cdr3_aa: CATRPSGYNEQFF
d_call: .; clone_size: many; v_call: TRBV5-1; j_call: TRBJ2-1; cdr3_nt: TGCGCCAGCAGCGGAAGGGGTGCAGCCGACAATGAGCAGTTCTTC; cdr3_aa: CASSGRGAADNEQFF
d_call: .; clone_size: few; v_call: TRBV7-8; j_call: TRBJ2-1; cdr3_nt: TGTGCCAGCAGCTTAGGGTCCAGCGGCTACTACAATGAGCAGTTCTTC; cdr3_aa: CASSLGSSGYYNEQFF
d_call: TRBD2; clone_size: .; v_call: TRBV5-1; j_call: TRBJ2-7; cdr3_nt: TGCGCCAGCAGGCGTGGGGACTTCAGTAAGCGGGAGGTCTCCTACGAGCAGTACTTC; cdr3_aa: CASRRGDFSKREVSYEQYF
d_call: .; clone_size: many; v_call: TRBV29-1; j_call: TRBJ2-7; cdr3_nt: TGCAGCGTTGAAGCTTCAGGGAGTCCCTACGAGCAGTACTTC; cdr3_aa: CSVEASGSPYEQYF
d_call: .; clone_size: many; v_call: TRBV4-1; j_call: TRBJ2-3; cdr3_nt: TGCGCCAGCAGCCAAGATACCCCCACAGATACGCAGTATTTT; cdr3_aa: CASSQDTPTDTQYF
d_call: TRBD2; clone_size: .; v_call: TRBV4-1; j_call: TRBJ2-1; cdr3_nt: TGCGCCAGCAGCCAAGATAGGGCTAGCGGGAGAGGCAATGAGCAGTTCTTC; cdr3_aa: CASSQDRASGRGNEQFF
d_call: TRBD2; clone_size: .; v_call: TRBV19; j_call: TRBJ2-1; cdr3_nt: TGTGCCAGTAGTATACGTAGCGGGAGCCTTAATGAGCAGTTCTTC; cdr3_aa: CASSIRSGSLNEQFF
d_call: .; clone_size: .; v_call: TRBV12-5; j_call: TRBJ2-3; cdr3_nt: TGTGCTAGTGGTCCCCCAAAGGGCGCCCTGTTCACGCAGTATTTT; cdr3_aa: CASGPPKGALFTQYF
d_call: .; clone_size: many; v_call: TRBV20-1; j_call: TRBJ1-3; cdr3_nt: TGCAGTGCTAGAGCCGGATTACCATACTCTGGAAACACCATATATTTT; cdr3_aa: CSARAGLPYSGNTIYF
d_call: .; clone_size: many; v_call: TRBV29-1; j_call: TRBJ2-1; cdr3_nt: TGCAGCGTTGAGTGGCTAGCGAAAACCTACAATGAGCAGTTCTTC; cdr3_aa: CSVEWLAKTYNEQFF
d_call: .; clone_size: few; v_call: TRBV30; j_call: TRBJ2-3; cdr3_nt: TGTGCCTGGAGTGTACCGTTCACAGATACGCAGTATTTT; cdr3_aa: CAWSVPFTDTQYF
d_call: .; clone_size: few; v_call: TRBV20-1; j_call: TRBJ2-3; cdr3_nt: TGCAGTGCTAAAGGACATTTGGTCGGGGAGAGCTACACAGATACGCAGTATTTT; cdr3_aa: CSAKGHLVGESYTDTQYF
d_call: TRBD1; clone_size: .; v_call: TRBV10-1; j_call: TRBJ1-5; cdr3_nt: TGCGCCAGCAGTGAGCTTTCCGACCGGGACAGCGAACCATTAAACCAGCCCCAGCATTTT; cdr3_aa: CASSELSDRDSEPLNQPQHF
d_call: TRBD1; clone_size: few; v_call: TRBV5-1; j_call: TRBJ1-1; cdr3_nt: TGCGCCAGCAGCTTTACAGGGGTCGTCCTATTGAACACTGAAGCTTTCTTT; cdr3_aa: CASSFTGVVLLNTEAFF
d_call: .; clone_size: .; v_call: TRBV4-1; j_call: TRBJ1-1; cdr3_nt: TGCGCCAGCAGCCAAGTAGTCACACCGAACACTGAAGCTTTCTTT; cdr3_aa: CASSQVVTPNTEAFF
d_call: .; clone_size: many; v_call: TRBV29-1; j_call: TRBJ2-3; cdr3_nt: TGCAGCGCCCCAACCCCGGTTCCCACGTGGGGCACAGATACGCAGTATTTT; cdr3_aa: CSAPTPVPTWGTDTQYF
d_call: TRBD2; clone_size: few; v_call: TRBV2; j_call: TRBJ2-5; cdr3_nt: TGTGCCAGCAGGGGACTAGGAGGAGAGACCCAGTACTTC; cdr3_aa: CASRGLGGETQYF
d_call: TRBD1; clone_size: .; v_call: TRBV5-1; j_call: TRBJ1-1; cdr3_nt: TGCGCCAGCAGCTTTGGACAGGGACGAAAAGCTTTCTTT; cdr3_aa: CASSFGQGRKAFF
d_call: .; clone_size: few; v_call: TRBV2; j_call: TRBJ2-2; cdr3_nt: TGTGCCAGCCGAGTGCGGGTGGCGAACACCGGGGAGCTGTTTTTT; cdr3_aa: CASRVRVANTGELFF
d_call: .; clone_size: few; v_call: TRBV7-9; j_call: TRBJ2-7; cdr3_nt: TGTGCCAGCAGCTTGTGGAACAGGGCTTCTGAGGAGCAGTACTTC; cdr3_aa: CASSLWNRASEEQYF
d_call: .; clone_size: few; v_call: TRBV6-1; j_call: TRBJ2-2; cdr3_nt: TGTGCCAGCGGTGCTGGGAACACCGGGGAGCTGTTTTTT; cdr3_aa: CASGAGNTGELFF